This passage covers 5 T cell receptor beta chains from one sample sequenced in a study of blood T cell repertoires in COVID-19. Assay: immunoSEQ multiplex PCR; the TCRdb copy retains only in-frame clones and omits some. The sample has about 180,000 clones, about 83% seen once. Sequencing input: peripheral blood. These receptors all stem from a human donor in a cohort sampled during active COVID-19.

This chain connects TRBV7-2 to TRBJ2-7, with 11 bases lining up with TRBD2. The CDR3 has 16 residues. The germline V gene encodes CDR1 SGHTA and CDR2 FQGNSA. V lost 5 bases, J lost 0 bases, and 6 bases stayed unmatched. CDR3 bases: TGTGCCAGCAGCCCCCGGACTAGCGGGCTCTCCTACGAGCAGTACTTC. Its protein is CASSPRTSGLSYEQYF.

This chain links TRBV12-3 or TRBV12-4 with TRBJ1-5; D remains ambiguous. Trimming left V 4 bases short and J 1 base short, with 5 bases between. This CDR3 has 13 residues. The CDR3 loop reads CASSSESNQPQHF. The DNA of the CDR3 is TGTGCCAGCAGTTCGGAGAGCAATCAGCCCCAGCATTTT.

The V gene is TRBV12-3 or TRBV12-4, the J gene TRBJ2-1; D gene ambiguous. V was trimmed by 6 bases and J by 5 bases, leaving 2 bases between them. The CDR3 spans 10 residues. DNA of the CDR3: TGTGCCAGCAGCGACAATGAGCAGTTCTTC. It codes for CASSDNEQFF.

The rearrangement links TRBV7-2 to TRBJ2-7; no clear D gene. The germline CDR1 and CDR2 sequences are SGHTA and FQGNSA. V shed 4 bases and J shed 5 bases, with 21 bases lying between them. CDR3 length: 16 amino acids. The CDR3 reads CASSSPPGKLLNEQYF. The CDR3 DNA reads as TGTGCCAGCAGCTCCCCCCCAGGAAAACTCCTAAACGAGCAGTACTTC.

The J gene is TRBJ2-5, the V gene TRBV18; 7 positions match TRBD1. The CDR3 has 12 amino acids. Germline CDR1 is KGHSH and CDR2 is LQKENI. The trim removed 11 bases at V and 4 bases at J, leaving 7 bases unmatched. CDR3: CAGQVWGETQYF. CDR3 bases: TGTGCCGGACAGGTGTGGGGAGAGACCCAGTACTTC.